Shown below are 22 T cell receptor beta chains from a single sample sequenced in a study of blood T cell repertoires in COVID-19. Clones were sequenced by immunoSEQ multiplex PCR, and TCRdb holds only the in-frame ones, with some missing. The sample has 300,000 to 400,000 clones, about 87% seen once. The sequencing input was peripheral blood. The receptors derive from a woman in her fifties or sixties with COVID-19, enrolled during active disease.

This sequence joins TRBV5-1 and TRBJ1-4; 7 positions match TRBD1. The CDR3 length is 17 residues. Germline CDR1 and CDR2: SGHRS and YFSETQ. The J segment lost 0 bases and the V segment lost 4 bases, leaving 9 bases of the junction unmatched. The CDR3 loop reads CASSPRQGSATNEKLFF. The CDR3 DNA reads as TGCGCCAGCAGCCCCCGACAGGGTTCTGCAACTAATGAAAAACTGTTTTTT. The whole variable domain, remainder taken from reference TRBV5-1 and TRBJ1-4, is KAGVTQTPRYLIKTRGQQVTLSCSPISGHRSVSWYQQTPGQGLQFLFEYFSETQRNKGNFPGRFSGRQFSNSRSEMNVSTLELGDSALYLCASSPRQGSATNEKLFFGSGTQLSVL.

J is TRBJ2-1 and V is TRBV16, with D possibly being TRBD2 (5 bases). The germline V gene has CDR1 KGHSY and CDR2 FQNENV. There are 16 residues in the CDR3. V lost 2 bases and J lost 2, with 13 bases in between. CDR3 sequence: CASSQLTRFPYNEQFF. The DNA for the CDR3 is TGTGCCAGCAGCCAACTAACTAGGTTTCCCTACAATGAGCAGTTCTTC.

The chain has TRBV15 and TRBJ2-7; D is perhaps TRBD2 (6 bases). From germline, CDR1 is LNHNV and CDR2 YYDKDF (reference sequence). CDR3 length: 14 residues. Trimming removed 1 base at V and 3 bases at J, with 10 bases between. Written as DNA, the CDR3 is TGTGCCACCAGCAGAGTTGGCGGGGACTACGAGCAGTACTTC. Translating it yields CATSRVGGDYEQYF.

The J gene is TRBJ1-4, the V gene TRBV7-9; D not certain. The germline CDR1 and CDR2 sequences are SEHNR and FQNEAQ (reference sequence). CDR3 size: 14 residues. Trimming pared 5 bases from V and 7 bases from J, leaving 14 bases between. CDR3 region: CASSKGEGIEKLFF. The DNA for the CDR3 is TGTGCCAGCAGCAAGGGAGAAGGGATTGAAAAACTGTTTTTT.

This chain joins TRBV11-2 and TRBJ1-2, with 7 positions matching TRBD1. V gave up 3 bases and J gave up 5 bases; unmatched junction bases: 3. This CDR3 contains 13 residues. Germline lookup yields CDR1 SGHAT and CDR2 FQNNGV. The CDR3: CASSFTGEYGYTF. CDR3 coding DNA: TGTGCCAGCAGCTTTACAGGGGAGTATGGCTACACCTTC.

The V call is TRBV27, the J call TRBJ1-3; D is possibly TRBD1 (5 bases). Trimming took off 1 base at V and 4 bases at J, with 11 bases between the two ends. CDR1 and CDR2 (germline): MNHEY, SMNVEV (reference sequence). The CDR3 has 15 residues. CDR3 bases: TGTGCCAGCAGTTTATTGCTAGGGGCCGGAAACACCATATATTTT. Translating it yields CASSLLLGAGNTIYF.

There are a few counts of this clone. J is TRBJ2-7 and V is TRBV18, with 8 bases fitting TRBD2. Per germline, CDR1 KGHSH and CDR2 LQKENI. This CDR3 comprises 15 residues. The V gene end was trimmed by 6 bases and the J gene end by 2 bases; junction bases not matched to a gene: 9. The CDR3 here is CASSPSQAGAYEQYF. The CDR3 nucleotides are TGTGCCAGCTCGCCTTCTCAAGCGGGGGCCTACGAGCAGTACTTC.

This clone has more than one count but fewer than ten. V gene TRBV5-1 combines with J gene TRBJ2-6, with TRBD1 matching 12 bases. The V gene's germline CDR1 is SGHRS and CDR2 YFSETQ. V dropped 5 bases and J dropped 4; count of bases not matched to a gene: 10. The CDR3 is made up of 18 amino acids. In nucleotides, the CDR3 is TGCGCCAGCAGACCCGGGACAGGGGGCCCCGTGGGGGCCAACGTCCTGACTTTC. This translates into CASRPGTGGPVGANVLTF.

The rearrangement uses TRBV2 and TRBJ1-6, with 7 nucleotides matching TRBD1. The junction had 9 bases not matched to a gene; V was cut back by 5 bases and J by 5 bases. The CDR3 totals 16 residues. Per germline, CDR1 SNHLY and CDR2 FYNNEI. The CDR3 reads CASSNNRDSNNSPLHF. The CDR3 DNA reads TGTGCCAGCAGTAACAACCGGGACAGCAATAATTCACCCCTCCACTTT.

This chain joins TRBV11-2 and TRBJ1-1; D not certain. The CDR3 is 14 amino acids. The germline V gene has CDR1 SGHAT and CDR2 FQNNGV. V was shortened by 5 bases and J by 2 bases, with 12 bases between the two germline ends. As DNA, the CDR3 is TGTGCCAGCAGCCATCGGGGTCGCAACACTGAAGCTTTCTTT. Amino acid sequence: CASSHRGRNTEAFF. The full variable domain, in which reference TRBV11-2 and TRBJ1-1 provide the parts outside the CDR3, is EAGVAQSPRYKIIEKRQSVAFWCNPISGHATLYWYQQILGQGPKLLIQFQNNGVVDDSQLPKDRFSAERLKGVDSTLKIQPAKLEDSAVYLCASSHRGRNTEAFFGQGTRLTVV.

This clone was counted only a few times. The chain has TRBV6-5 and TRBJ1-2; no clear D. V lost 10 bases to trimming and J lost 2 bases, with 14 bases between them. This CDR3 is built from 13 residues. The V gene's germline CDR1 is MNHEY and CDR2 SVGAGI. For the CDR3, the DNA is TGTGCCACCCTCCCCTCTCGGAACTATGGCTACACCTTC. Protein sequence: CATLPSRNYGYTF.

This sequence joins TRBV30 and TRBJ1-1; tentatively, D is TRBD1 (5 bases). In germline, CDR1 is GTSNPN, CDR2 SVGIG (reference sequence). Trimming took 2 bases from V and 11 from J, leaving 12 bases between them. There are 11 residues in the CDR3. The CDR3 sequence is CAWSQQARAFF. CDR3 sequence (DNA): TGTGCCTGGAGTCAACAGGCCCGGGCTTTCTTT.

The chain combines TRBV9 with TRBJ1-4; 9 nucleotides line up with TRBD1. The trim removed 5 bases at V and 1 base at J, leaving 15 bases unmatched. The germline CDR1 and CDR2 sequences are SGDLS and YYNGEE. The CDR3 loop spans 19 amino acids. The chain's CDR3 is CASSSNPGQGSGTNEKLFF. CDR3 DNA: TGTGCCAGCAGTTCGAACCCGGGACAGGGAAGCGGAACTAATGAAAAACTGTTTTTT.

This clone has a handful of counts. The rearrangement links TRBV10-3 to TRBJ1-6; 9 nucleotides agree with TRBD1. Trimming removed 5 bases from V and 8 bases from J; junction bases left unmatched: 10. This CDR3 has 16 residues. Germline CDR1 ENHRY, CDR2 SYGVKD. The CDR3 loop is CAISLTGTGPDSPLHF. The CDR3 DNA sequence: TGTGCCATCAGTCTTACCGGGACAGGGCCCGATTCACCCCTCCACTTT.

This chain links TRBV5-1 with TRBJ2-2; TRBD2 matches 11 bases. J was trimmed by 7 bases and V by 4 bases; bases with no gene match: 9. CDR1 is SGHRS and CDR2 is YFSETQ in the germline V gene. The CDR3 length is 16 residues. The CDR3, as DNA: TGCGCCAGCAGCCTGACTAGCGGGGTGGCAAGCGGGGAGCTGTTTTTT. Its protein is CASSLTSGVASGELFF. Full variable domain (rest looked up from reference TRBV5-1 and TRBJ2-2): KAGVTQTPRYLIKTRGQQVTLSCSPISGHRSVSWYQQTPGQGLQFLFEYFSETQRNKGNFPGRFSGRQFSNSRSEMNVSTLELGDSALYLCASSLTSGVASGELFFGEGSRLTVL.

V is TRBV7-9 and J is TRBJ2-5; possibly TRBD2 for D (5 bases). There are 13 residues in the CDR3. V was trimmed by 3 bases and J by 6 bases, leaving 11 bases between them. Germline V gene sequence: CDR1 SEHNR, CDR2 FQNEAQ (reference sequence). In DNA form, the CDR3 reads TGTGCCAGCAGCTTTGAGGGTAGAAAGACCCAGTACTTC. It encodes CASSFEGRKTQYF.

The CDR3 protein is CASSQDRRPSEKLFF. CDR3 nucleotide sequence: TGTGCCAGCAGCCAAGATCGGAGACCCTCTGAAAAACTGTTTTTT. The chain uses TRBV3-1 (or the pseudogene TRBV3-2) and TRBJ1-4; D not certain. The V and J ends lost 0 bases and 7 bases respectively, with 12 bases between them. Germline V gene sequence: CDR1 LGHDT, CDR2 YNNKEL (reference sequence). The CDR3 is 15 residues long.

The chain joins TRBV28 to TRBJ1-5; 7 positions match TRBD1. Per the germline V gene, CDR1 is MDHEN and CDR2 is SYDVKM. Germline trimming cut 0 bases from V and 3 bases from J; bases unmatched to any gene: 2. This CDR3 is 15 amino acids long. The CDR3 loop is CASSLWTGTNQPQHF. The CDR3, as DNA: TGTGCCAGCAGTTTATGGACAGGGACCAATCAGCCCCAGCATTTT.

The V call is TRBV5-1, the J call TRBJ2-1; 7 positions agree with TRBD2. The germline V gene encodes CDR1 SGHRS and CDR2 YFSETQ. After removal of 3 bases from V and 1 base from J, the junction contained 13 bases not matched to a gene. The CDR3 length is 18 residues. In nucleotides, the CDR3 is TGCGCCAGCAGCTCCGCCTTGGGCGGGGGAATTTCCTACAATGAGCAGTTCTTC. Amino acids: CASSSALGGGISYNEQFF.

The V and J genes are TRBV11-2 and TRBJ2-1; 7 bases map to TRBD1. Germline assignment: CDR1 SGHAT and CDR2 FQNNGV. V lost 2 bases to trimming and J lost 8 bases; unmatched junction nucleotides: 6. This CDR3 region has 14 residues. CDR3 residues: CASSLTQGWDEQFF. The CDR3 bases are TGTGCCAGCAGCTTAACACAGGGGTGGGATGAGCAGTTCTTC. Full variable domain (outside the CDR3, taken from reference TRBV11-2 and TRBJ2-1): EAGVAQSPRYKIIEKRQSVAFWCNPISGHATLYWYQQILGQGPKLLIQFQNNGVVDDSQLPKDRFSAERLKGVDSTLKIQPAKLEDSAVYLCASSLTQGWDEQFFGPGTRLTVL.

The V gene is TRBV18, the J gene TRBJ1-3, with 7 bases fitting TRBD1. CDR1 KGHSH and CDR2 LQKENI come from the germline V gene. This CDR3 spans 16 amino acids. The J segment lost 0 bases and the V segment lost 3 bases, leaving 5 bases of the junction unmatched. This chain's CDR3 is CASSPGQIHSGNTIYF. The CDR3 DNA sequence: TGTGCCAGCTCACCGGGACAGATTCACTCTGGAAACACCATATATTTT. Looking up the rest from reference TRBV18 and TRBJ1-3 gives the full variable domain: NAGVMQNPRHLVRRRGQEARLRCSPMKGHSHVYWYRQLPEEGLKFMVYLQKENIIDESGMPKERFSAEFPKEGPSILRIQQVVRGDSAAYFCASSPGQIHSGNTIYFGEGSWLTVV.

The V gene is TRBV5-1, the J gene TRBJ1-2; D is uncertain. V lost 0 bases, J lost 4 bases, and 7 bases lay in between. This CDR3 has 13 residues. CDR1 and CDR2 (germline): SGHRS, YFSETQ. DNA for the CDR3: TGCGCCAGCAGCTTGGGGGAGGTCTATGGCTACACCTTC. Translated, it gives CASSLGEVYGYTF. Variable domain in full (rest from reference TRBV5-1 and TRBJ1-2): KAGVTQTPRYLIKTRGQQVTLSCSPISGHRSVSWYQQTPGQGLQFLFEYFSETQRNKGNFPGRFSGRQFSNSRSEMNVSTLELGDSALYLCASSLGEVYGYTFGSGTRLTVV.